This TCR beta chain was sequenced for a study of vaccination effects on CD4 cells after COVID-19. Expansion with viral peptide pools was applied to antigen-specific CD4+ T cells by the ViraFEST assay prior to sequencing. Upon completion of 10 to 11 days in culture, CD4+ T cells were isolated. Every participant took two doses of the BNT162b2 or mRNA-1273 vaccine. Some 2 million PBMC were placed in each well, which was supplemented with 10 IU/ml IL-2 and approximately 9.2 ug/ml peptides. Half-medium changes using IL-2 medium occurred on days 3 and 7. The V gene end was trimmed by 6 bases and the J gene end by 1 base; junction bases not matched to a gene: 4. The CDR3 contains 14 residues. Germline values: CDR1 KGHSH, CDR2 LQKENI. Sequenced by immunoSEQ multiplex PCR; TCRdb stores in-frame clones only, minus some. This table holds roughly 71,000 clones, roughly three quarters found once. A note on this clone: As yet, its antigen is unknown.

The sample consisted of CD4+ T cells from PBMCs cultured with HCoV-OC43 spike peptides, taken after COVID-19 vaccination. As for subset: HCoV-OC43 spike overlapping peptide pool stimulation. The chain employs TRBV18 and TRBJ1-1; 8 nucleotides line up with TRBD1. The sequence derives from a human donor who received a COVID-19 vaccine. CDR3 region: CASSPGTGNTEAFF. In nucleotides, the CDR3 is TGTGCCAGCTCCCCCGGGACAGGGAACACTGAAGCTTTCTTT.